These T cell receptor beta chains were read from a single sample in a study of blood T cells in healthy people across ages. MiXCR, applied by TCRdb to the 5' RACE reads, yields one record per CDR3 protein. The sample has about 1.5 million distinct CDR3 sequences, 42% seen once; the top ten hold approximately 4.1%. Sequencing was performed on blood. The receptors were gathered from a woman between 18 and 29 years old in good health. The CDR3 runs from the conserved cysteine through the conserved F or W. The order of the fields is V gene, J gene, CDR3 protein.

TRBV4-3,TRBJ2-4,CASSQDGLNLAKNIQYF
TRBV6-5,TRBJ2-1,CASSLRLAGDLGPNEQFF
TRBV25-1,TRBJ2-5,CASSEGGTGQETQYF
TRBV4-3,TRBJ2-1,CASSQDPSGRAYNEQFF
TRBV6-6,TRBJ1-2,CASNRQGAKGNYGYTF
TRBV6-4,TRBJ2-3,CASSVISGRLAGGPVTQYF
TRBV12-3/TRBV12-4,TRBJ1-4,CASKATRNEKLFF
TRBV5-1,TRBJ2-2,CASSHQTGANTGELFF
TRBV7-2,TRBJ2-5,CASSLVWSQETQYF
TRBV2,TRBJ1-2,CASRLDGSYYGYTF
TRBV6-2/TRBV6-3,TRBJ2-7,CASTDSYEQYF
TRBV29-1,TRBJ1-1,CSVELTGGLGTEAFF
TRBV12-5,TRBJ2-1,CASGIEWDEQFF
TRBV20-1,TRBJ2-1,CSHGSYNEQFF
TRBV28,TRBJ1-2,CASSLPGGQANYGYTF
TRBV12-3/TRBV12-4,TRBJ2-1,CASSPLHNEQFF
TRBV20-1,TRBJ1-2,CSARDWQKVNYGYTF
TRBV27,TRBJ2-3,CASSSGLAPTSDTQYF
TRBV6-2/TRBV6-3,TRBJ2-7,CASQLGAHEQYF
TRBV12-5,TRBJ2-7,CASGTYSQQYF
TRBV6-2/TRBV6-3,TRBJ1-1,CASSKRQGRTEAFF
TRBV29-1,TRBJ2-3,CSVWTTSTDTQYF
TRBV7-2,TRBJ1-5,CASSLAGSGGVYSNQPQHF